This T cell receptor (beta chain) is drawn from a study of blood T cells in healthy people across ages. For the second PCR, which ran for 7 to 11 cycles, a sample-barcoded 5' primer and a J-beta primer mix were used. Every molecule of cDNA carried a tag from a template-switch adaptor with 12 random nucleotides. MiXCR, run by TCRdb on the 5' RACE reads, gives a single entry per CDR3 protein. The sample includes nearly 800,000 distinct CDR3 sequences, 20% to 30% of them seen just once. In regard to this clonotype: Its antigen is currently unknown.

The study, taken as a whole, reports: It was the long-lived donors that had more naive CD4+ cells and higher diversity than aged donors. Donor CMV infection status was unknown, possibly confounding age-related changes in expanded clonotypes.

The same sample was also used in a study of T cells of mothers and their children. From that report: Sample barcodes and 2-4 random nucleotides were added by the M1S primer of the second PCR.

The TCR comes from a boy younger than 18 in good health. The sequenced sample consisted of blood.

The CDR3 nucleotides are TGTGCCAGCAGCCAAATGATCGGGGGGGAAAACATTCAGTACTTC. It is translated as CASSQMIGGENIQYF. The V and J genes are TRBV14 and TRBJ2-4; 8 bases map to TRBD2. V shed 2 bases and J 5 bases; nucleotides not matched to a gene: 5. This CDR3 has 15 residues. Per germline, CDR1 SGHDN and CDR2 FVKESK.